Shown below are 10 T cell receptor beta chains from a single sample sequenced in a study of the immune and genomic landscape of osteosarcoma (dated by TCRdb to 2020 to 2022). Specimens were post-treatment primary, local recurrence and metastasis tumors from poor-prognosis patients. Libraries were built with the immunoSEQ multiplex PCR assay. TCRdb limited this immuneACCESS table to in-frame rearrangements with V and J called. A share of clones is missing; checked studies link under half to unresolved V genes, and the rest is unexplained. The sample profile shows about 10,000 clones; approximately 64% of them were found once. Less than 20% of the sample lies in the top ten. Sequenced input: osteosarcoma tumor tissue from the lung. The receptors were sampled from a human donor with osteosarcoma.

This clone was picked up a small number of times. The gene calls are TRBV6-5 and TRBJ1-2; 10 bases align to TRBD1. The germline CDR1 and CDR2 sequences are MNHEY and SVGAGI. The CDR3 runs 13 residues. With V trimmed by 6 bases and J by 8 bases, 6 bases remained unmatched. In DNA form, the CDR3 reads TGTGCCAGCAGCTGGACAGGGGGGAGAGGCTACACCTTC. It translates to CASSWTGGRGYTF.

This clone was detected a few times. CDR3 residues: CASETGEFGNTIYF. The CDR3 coding sequence is TGTGCCAGTGAGACAGGGGAGTTTGGAAACACCATATATTTT. The gene calls are TRBV6-1 and TRBJ1-3; 8 bases line up with TRBD1. The V and J ends lost 9 bases and 3 bases, in that order; junction bases with no gene match: 7. Germline V lookup: CDR1 MNHNS, CDR2 SASEGT. CDR3 length: 14 amino acids.

This clone was picked up a small number of times. The rearrangement joins TRBV29-1 to TRBJ1-6; D not resolved. Trimming shortened V by 5 bases and J by 8 bases, and 16 bases separated the two germline ends. Per the germline V gene, CDR1 is SQVTM and CDR2 is ANQGSEA. CDR3 length equals 14 residues. The CDR3 protein is CSVYQTAPDSPLHF. For the CDR3, the DNA is TGCAGCGTTTACCAGACCGCGCCGGATTCACCCCTCCACTTT.

In the case of this clone: This sequence is one base from a far larger clone and is likely a read error. The chain links TRBV5-1 to TRBJ2-7; tentative D call: TRBD2 (6 bases). The germline V and J ends were trimmed by 0 bases and 1 base, with 17 bases remaining between them. The V gene's germline CDR1 is SGHRS and CDR2 YFSETQ. The CDR3 has 17 amino acids. DNA of the CDR3: TGCGCCAGCAGCTTGGGCGGGCAGGGAGGAACTTCCTACGAGCAGTACTTC. This gives the protein CASSLGGQGGTSYEQYF.

This clone was picked up a small number of times. CDR3 protein: CASSPPPGQGPYEQYF. CDR3 sequence (DNA): TGTGCCAGCAGCCCACCCCCGGGACAGGGACCCTACGAGCAGTACTTC. The chain links TRBV7-9 to TRBJ2-7; 9 bases match TRBD1. Per the germline V gene, CDR1 is SEHNR and CDR2 is FQNEAQ (reference sequence). The CDR3 is made up of 16 amino acids. Losses at the gene ends were 5 bases for V and 2 bases for J; bases not matched to a gene: 10.

Points on this clone: Additional DNA sequences in this sample encode the identical CDR3. This chain links TRBV11-2 with TRBJ2-7, with TRBD2 matching 8 bases. V gave up 5 bases and J gave up 0 bases; unmatched junction bases: 3. CDR3 length: 14 residues. CDR1 is SGHAT, CDR2 FQNNGV, per germline. CDR3 in amino acids: CASSRSGSSYEQYF. CDR3 bases: TGTGCCAGCAGCCGAAGCGGGAGCTCCTACGAGCAGTACTTC.

V is TRBV7-9 and J is TRBJ1-2; D possibly corresponds to TRBD1 (5 bases). This CDR3 spans 14 amino acids. The germline V and J ends were trimmed by 5 bases and 4 bases, with 14 bases remaining between them. The germline gives CDR1 SEHNR, CDR2 FQNEAQ (reference sequence). The CDR3 nucleotides are TGTGCCAGCAGCCCCAGGGTGAGAGTCTATGGCTACACCTTC. It encodes CASSPRVRVYGYTF.

CDR3 amino acids: CASSQDLVSLRFF. The CDR3 region has the DNA TGTGCCAGCAGCCAAGATCTGGTCAGCCTTCGGTTCTTC. The chain links TRBV4-2 to TRBJ2-1; D is unclear. V lost 0 bases to trimming and J lost 15 bases, with 15 bases between them. The CDR3 sequence is 13 residues long. CDR1 is LGHNA, CDR2 YNFKEQ, per germline.

This clone turned up a few times. The V gene is TRBV9, the J gene TRBJ2-7, with D perhaps matching TRBD2 (5 bases). The germline CDR1 and CDR2 sequences are SGDLS and YYNGEE. Trimming removed 0 bases from V and 4 bases from J, with 20 bases in between. The length of the CDR3 is 17 residues. The CDR3, as DNA: TGTGCCAGCAGCGTAGGGTTTGTGGACGGAGGAGCGTACGAGCAGTACTTC. Residues: CASSVGFVDGGAYEQYF. The full variable domain, rest sourced from reference TRBV9 and TRBJ2-7, is DSGVTQTPKHLITATGQRVTLRCSPRSGDLSVYWYQQSLDQGLQFLIQYYNGEERAKGNILERFSAQQFPDLHSELNLSSLELGDSALYFCASSVGFVDGGAYEQYFGPGTRLTVT.

This clone appeared once. This chain connects TRBV27 to TRBJ2-7; D may be TRBD2 (5 bases). Trimming stripped 4 bases from V and 5 bases from J, with 15 bases between. This CDR3 is built from 14 residues. The germline V gene encodes CDR1 MNHEY and CDR2 SMNVEV (reference sequence). CDR3 sequence (DNA): TGTGCCAGCAGTTCTCCTTCCGGGAACCACGAGCAGTACTTC. This gives the protein CASSSPSGNHEQYF.